This TCR beta chain was found in a study of blood T cell repertoires in COVID-19. Study-level information: Samples representing acute and convalescent COVID-19 were sourced from the United States, Italy and Spain. Sources were T cells, B-cell-depleted T cells, or PBMCs; the material itself was cDNA or gDNA.

The CDR3 has 15 amino acids. Trimming shortened V by 5 bases and J by 0 bases, and 10 bases separated the two germline ends. Germline CDR1 and CDR2: PRHDT and FYEKMQ (reference sequence). In the original workflow: Estimates of nucleated cell counts were drawn from the amplification of reference gene primers. Sequenced by immunoSEQ multiplex PCR; TCRdb stores in-frame clones only, minus some. The V and J calls and clone size are taken from that table; D and trimming were inferred from the DNA. The sample consists of more than 100,000 clones, around 90% of them appearing once. This chain uses TRBV13 with TRBJ2-2; TRBD1 is a possible D gene (6 bases). The clonotype was recovered from a woman between 55 and 75 years old with acute or convalescent COVID-19. Material: peripheral blood. The CDR3 here is CASSIRQANTGELFF. The CDR3 DNA follows: TGTGCCAGCAGCATCCGACAGGCGAACACCGGGGAGCTGTTTTTT.